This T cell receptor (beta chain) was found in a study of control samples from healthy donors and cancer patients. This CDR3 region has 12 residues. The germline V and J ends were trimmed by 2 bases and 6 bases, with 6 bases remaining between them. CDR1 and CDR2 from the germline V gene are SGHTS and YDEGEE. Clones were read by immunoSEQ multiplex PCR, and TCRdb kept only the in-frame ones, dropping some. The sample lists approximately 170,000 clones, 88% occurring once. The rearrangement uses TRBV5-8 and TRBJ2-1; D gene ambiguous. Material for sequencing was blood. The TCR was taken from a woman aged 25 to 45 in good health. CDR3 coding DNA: TGTGCCAGCAGCTTAAGGGTCAATGAGCAGTTCTTC. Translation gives CASSLRVNEQFF.